One sample yielded the 30 T cell receptor beta chains listed below, sequenced in a study of T cell repertoires in cytomegalovirus infection. Each CDR3 protein is one row after TCRdb ran MiXCR on the reads. The sample holds approximately 1,000,000 distinct CDR3 sequences, roughly 30% seen once. For these receptors, no antigen is known. The sample in question was cultured CD8+ T cells from PBMCs, obtained from culture after CMV antigen stimulation. These receptors originate from a human donor in good health (CMV status not recorded). Some clones in this sample may be carry-over from other donors' samples.

Comment on this clonotype: An end of the junction does not agree with germline; a read error may underlie this. The V and J genes are TRBV7-3 and TRBJ2-1; TRBD2 aligns across 13 bases. Germline CDR1 is SGHTA and CDR2 is FQGTGA. CDR3 size: 16 residues. This CDR3 reads CASSFRLAGGYIEQFF. The CDR3, as DNA: TGTGCCAGCAGCTTTAGACTAGCGGGGGGTTACATTGAGCAGTTCTTC. Full variable domain (outside the CDR3, taken from reference TRBV7-3 and TRBJ2-1): GAGVSQTPSNKVTEKGKYVELRCDPISGHTALYWYRQSLGQGPEFLIYFQGTGAADDSGLPNDRFFAVRPEGSVSTLKIQRTERGDSAVYLCASSFRLAGGYIEQFFGPGTRLTVL.

V is TRBV6-6 and J is TRBJ2-1, with D possibly being TRBD1 or TRBD2 (5 bases each). This CDR3 is 14 amino acids long. Germline-derived CDR1 and CDR2 are MNHNY and SVGAGI (reference sequence). Trimming took off 0 bases at V and 8 bases at J, with 11 bases between the two ends. CDR3 loop: CASSYSGDPYEQFF. The DNA for the CDR3 is TGTGCCAGCAGTTACTCGGGGGATCCGTATGAGCAGTTCTTC.

This clonotype was observed at least ten times. J is TRBJ2-1 and V is TRBV4-1; 8 nucleotides match TRBD2. The germline V gene has CDR1 MGHRA and CDR2 YSYEKL. The V gene end was trimmed by 4 bases and the J gene end by 6 bases; junction bases not matched to a gene: 11. The CDR3 is 16 residues long. CDR3 nucleotide sequence: TGCGCCAGCAGCCCGGCCGGGAGCGGGGGTACCAATGAGCAGTTCTTC. This codes for CASSPAGSGGTNEQFF.

This chain links TRBV7-4 with TRBJ2-7; 7 bases fit TRBD1. V shed 6 bases, J shed 3 bases, and the junction held 11 bases outside the gene matches. Germline V gene lookup returns CDR1 SGHVT and CDR2 SQSDAQ. The CDR3 is made up of 15 amino acids. The CDR3 sequence: CASSSRDSPFYEQYF. CDR3 DNA: TGTGCCAGCAGTTCCCGGGACAGCCCTTTCTACGAGCAGTACTTC.

The V call is TRBV27, the J call TRBJ1-5, with TRBD1 matching over 7 bases. J gave up 0 bases and V 0 bases, and 5 bases lay outside the gene matches. The CDR3 is 17 residues long. Per germline, CDR1 MNHEY and CDR2 SMNVEV (reference sequence). The CDR3 coding sequence is TGTGCCAGCAGTTTATCGATGGGACAGTATAGCAATCAGCCCCAGCATTTT. It is translated as CASSLSMGQYSNQPQHF.

In this sample, this clonotype turned up a few times. V usage is TRBV6-2 or TRBV6-3 and J usage is TRBJ2-1; D might be TRBD1 (5 bases). This CDR3 spans 14 amino acids. The V and J ends lost 4 bases and 6 bases respectively, with 13 bases between them. CDR1 is MNHEY, CDR2 SVGEGT, per germline. The CDR3: CASSSRWGGNEQFF. DNA of the CDR3: TGTGCCAGCAGTTCCCGGTGGGGCGGCAATGAGCAGTTCTTC.

This clonotype was seen more than once but under ten times. The chain employs TRBV27 and TRBJ1-5; tentative D call: TRBD1 (6 bases). Germline V gene data show CDR1 as MNHEY and CDR2 as SMNVEV (reference sequence). The CDR3 totals 13 residues. The ends were cut back, 6 bases at V and 3 bases at J, with 9 bases in the middle. The DNA for the CDR3 is TGTGCCAGCAGGGACAGACTCAATCAGCCCCAGCATTTT. Protein product: CASRDRLNQPQHF.

V usage is TRBV9 and J usage is TRBJ1-2, with TRBD1 matching over 7 bases. Trimming cost V 4 bases and J 7 bases; bases outside gene matches: 10. Germline V gene data show CDR1 as SGDLS and CDR2 as YYNGEE. The CDR3 contains 14 residues. The DNA for the CDR3 is TGTGCCAGCAGCTTAGGACAGGCCAGGGTTGGCTACACCTTC. Translation: CASSLGQARVGYTF.

The genes are TRBV7-9 and TRBJ1-4, with TRBD1 identical over 7 bases. The CDR3 is made up of 17 amino acids. The J segment lost 0 bases and the V segment lost 3 bases, leaving 7 bases of the junction unmatched. From germline, CDR1 is SEHNR and CDR2 FQNEAQ (reference sequence). The CDR3 sequence: CASSFTGDHSTNEKLFF. CDR3 DNA sequence: TGTGCCAGCAGCTTCACAGGGGACCATTCAACTAATGAAAAACTGTTTTTT. Full variable domain (remainder filled in from reference TRBV7-9 and TRBJ1-4): DTGVSQNPRHKITKRGQNVTFRCDPISEHNRLYWYRQTLGQGPEFLTYFQNEAQLEKSRLLSDRFSAERPKGSFSTLEIQRTEQGDSAMYLCASSFTGDHSTNEKLFFGSGTQLSVL.

The gene calls are TRBV19 and TRBJ2-2; no reliable D call. The CDR3 runs to 13 residues. The V end was cut by 5 bases, the J end by 5 bases, with 9 bases between. Germline loops: CDR1 LNHDA, CDR2 SQIVND (reference sequence). The DNA of the CDR3 is TGTGCCAGTAGTCCCTTCATGACCGGGGAGCTGTTTTTT. Translated: CASSPFMTGELFF. The full variable domain, with the rest looked up from reference TRBV19 and TRBJ2-2, is DGGITQSPKYLFRKEGQNVTLSCEQNLNHDAMYWYRQDPGQGLRLIYYSQIVNDFQKGDIAEGYSVSREKKESFPLTVTSAQKNPTAFYLCASSPFMTGELFFGEGSRLTVL.

The chain uses TRBV6-1 and TRBJ2-7, with 7 bases identical to TRBD2. Trimming at V came to 6 bases and at J to 3 bases, leaving 8 bases not matched to a gene. CDR1 is MNHNS, CDR2 SASEGT, per germline. The CDR3 spans 14 residues. The CDR3 DNA reads TGTGCCAGCAGCCCTGGGAGGGCTGGCTACGAGCAGTACTTC. It is translated as CASSPGRAGYEQYF.

In its sample, this clonotype was seen a few times. The chain couples TRBV6-6 to TRBJ2-3, with D possibly matching TRBD2 (6 bases). Trimming removed 0 bases from V and 2 bases from J, with 15 bases in between. This CDR3 comprises 17 residues. Germline V CDR1 and CDR2: MNHNY, SVGAGI (reference sequence). CDR3 in amino acids: CASSYSSGGAFTDTQYF. CDR3 sequence (DNA): TGTGCCAGCAGTTACTCCTCAGGCGGGGCGTTCACAGATACGCAGTATTTT.

This clonotype occurred a few times. A much larger clone sits a single nucleotide away, making a read error possible. The chain carries TRBV7-9 and TRBJ1-2; possible D gene TRBD1, 5 bases. This CDR3 has 13 amino acids. The V end was cut by 2 bases, the J end by 5 bases, with 9 bases between. Germline V gene sequence: CDR1 SEHNR, CDR2 FQNEAQ (reference sequence). The CDR3 region has the DNA TGTGCCAGCAGCTTACAGGGAGAGTATGGCTACACCTTC. It is translated as CASSLQGEYGYTF.

The V gene is TRBV19, the J gene TRBJ2-1, with D possibly TRBD1 on 6 matching bases. Per the germline V gene, CDR1 is LNHDA and CDR2 is SQIVND (reference sequence). The CDR3 has 14 amino acids. The V and J ends lost 10 bases and 0 bases respectively, with 13 bases between them. The CDR3 loop is CATSTGNSYNEQFF. The CDR3 nucleotides are TGTGCCACCTCGACAGGAAACTCCTACAATGAGCAGTTCTTC.

This clonotype has only a few counts. CDR3 loop: CATWNTGELFF. The CDR3 DNA follows: TGTGCCACTTGGAACACCGGGGAGCTGTTTTTT. The chain combines TRBV6-1 with TRBJ2-2; D unclear. Between the trimmed V and J ends, which lost 10 bases and 1 base, there was a span of 4 bases. Germline values: CDR1 MNHNS, CDR2 SASEGT. The CDR3 length is 11 residues.

This sequence joins TRBV7-6 and TRBJ1-5; D gene unclear. The V and J ends lost 2 bases and 3 bases respectively, with 14 bases between them. The germline V gene has CDR1 SGHVS and CDR2 FNYEAQ. The CDR3 is 16 amino acids. In nucleotides, the CDR3 is TGTGCCAGCAGCTTATTGTCCGGAGAAAACAATCAGCCCCAGCATTTT. This gives the protein CASSLLSGENNQPQHF.

This clonotype was found many times. The CDR3 DNA is TGTGCCAGCAGTTACACTAGCGGGGGTAATGAGCAGTTCTTC. Amino acids: CASSYTSGGNEQFF. This chain connects TRBV6-6 to TRBJ2-1; TRBD2 matches 11 bases. Germline loops: CDR1 MNHNY, CDR2 SVGAGI (reference sequence). V shed 2 bases and J 7 bases; nucleotides not matched to a gene: 1. CDR3 size: 14 residues.

This chain joins TRBV4-1 and TRBJ2-1; 10 nucleotides match TRBD1. The length of the CDR3 is 15 residues. Losses at the gene ends were 1 base for V and 6 bases for J; bases not matched to a gene: 3. Germline V lookup: CDR1 MGHRA, CDR2 YSYEKL. DNA for the CDR3: TGCGCCAGCAGCCAAGTCAGGACAGGGGGCAATGAGCAGTTCTTC. Translation: CASSQVRTGGNEQFF.

A few counts support this clonotype. The V and J genes are TRBV28 and TRBJ1-1; no clear D gene. The CDR3 length is 14 residues. CDR1 MDHEN and CDR2 SYDVKM come from the germline V gene. V was clipped by 3 bases and J by 5 bases, with 13 bases between them. The CDR3 nucleotides read TGTGCCAGCAGTTTGAGTCTCAGTGGGACTGAAGCTTTCTTT. Amino acids: CASSLSLSGTEAFF.

In this sample, this clonotype turned up a few times. The chain carries TRBV27 and TRBJ1-5; D may be TRBD1 (5 bases). The CDR3 contains 15 residues. The germline gives CDR1 MNHEY, CDR2 SMNVEV (reference sequence). Trimming removed 5 bases from V and 3 bases from J, with 14 bases in between. In DNA form, the CDR3 reads TGTGCCAGCAGTCGAAAGGGACGGAACAATCAGCCCCAGCATTTT. It translates to CASSRKGRNNQPQHF.

The J gene is TRBJ2-5, the V gene TRBV11-2; D remains ambiguous. The V end was cut by 1 base, the J end by 2 bases, with 8 bases between. The germline V gene encodes CDR1 SGHAT and CDR2 FQNNGV. The CDR3 has 14 residues. CDR3 region: CASSLAALQETQYF. The CDR3, as DNA: TGTGCCAGCAGCTTAGCGGCTCTACAAGAGACCCAGTACTTC.

This clonotype was observed a handful of times. The rearrangement links TRBV11-1 to TRBJ2-3; maybe TRBD2 (6 bases). Per germline, CDR1 SGHAT and CDR2 FQDESV (reference sequence). The V gene lost 2 bases and the J gene lost 6 bases, with 21 bases spanning the gap. The length of the CDR3 is 17 residues. In DNA form, the CDR3 reads TGTGCCAGCAGCTTACCAGGGAGGAACCCCGCCAGCGATACGCAGTATTTT. This translates into CASSLPGRNPASDTQYF.

This clonotype was detected a few times. The chain has TRBV7-8 and TRBJ2-7; D is unresolved. This CDR3 has 12 residues. V lost 2 bases, J lost 4 bases, and 6 bases lay in between. Germline assignment: CDR1 SGHVS and CDR2 FQNEAQ. CDR3 sequence: CASSLRIYEQYV. CDR3 bases: TGTGCCAGCAGCTTACGGATTTACGAGCAGTACGTC.

This clonotype appeared a few times. The gene calls are TRBV4-1 and TRBJ2-1; 8 nucleotides align to TRBD2. The CDR3 totals 14 residues. Germline CDR1 is MGHRA and CDR2 is YSYEKL. The V segment lost 3 bases and the J segment 9 bases; nucleotides outside the gene matches: 7. Written as DNA, the CDR3 is TGCGCCAGCAGCCATAGCGGGGATCACAGTGAGCAGTTCTTC. Its translation: CASSHSGDHSEQFF.

V usage is TRBV5-6 and J usage is TRBJ2-3; unclear D gene. The CDR3 totals 15 residues. Germline lookup yields CDR1 SGHDT and CDR2 YYEEEE. V dropped 1 base and J dropped 2 bases, with 11 bases sitting between them. This CDR3 is CASSLNPDDTDTQYF. The CDR3, as DNA: TGTGCCAGCAGCTTGAACCCCGACGACACAGATACGCAGTATTTT.

The chain combines TRBV6-1 with TRBJ2-7, with no clear D. The CDR3 sequence is 18 residues long. With 5 bases removed from V and 3 bases from J, the gap between germline ends came to 26 bases. The germline CDR1 and CDR2 sequences are MNHNS and SASEGT. CDR3 residues: CASSPITRPRPSHYEQYV. CDR3 DNA: TGTGCCAGCAGTCCAATAACCCGCCCCAGACCCAGCCACTACGAGCAGTACGTC.

As for this clonotype: Germline is not matched at one junction end, which may reflect a read error. The gene calls are TRBV6-2 or TRBV6-3 and TRBJ2-5; 11 bases align to TRBD2. The CDR3 extends over 17 amino acids. CDR1 and CDR2 from the germline V gene are MNHEY and SVGEGT. CDR3 in DNA: TGTGCCAGCAGTTACTTTGGGACTAGCGGAAGGCGGCAGACCCAGAACTTC. Encoded protein: CASSYFGTSGRRQTQNF.

This chain uses TRBV15 with TRBJ1-3; the D gene is possibly TRBD1 (5 bases). V was trimmed by 3 bases and J by 0 bases, leaving 15 bases between them. The germline V gene encodes CDR1 LNHNV and CDR2 YYDKDF (reference sequence). This CDR3 is built from 17 residues. CDR3 sequence: CATSSFLFDSSGNTIYF. As DNA, the CDR3 is TGTGCCACCAGCAGTTTTCTTTTCGACAGCTCTGGAAACACCATATATTTT.

This clonotype turned up a few times. This sequence joins TRBV4-1 and TRBJ1-1; 11 bases are shared with TRBD1. V shed 4 bases, J shed 3 bases, and the junction held 4 bases outside the gene matches. CDR1 is MGHRA, CDR2 YSYEKL, per germline. This CDR3 region has 15 residues. The CDR3 region has the DNA TGCGCCAGCAGCCCTAGGACAGGGGGCTACACTGAAGCTTTCTTT. Translating gives CASSPRTGGYTEAFF.

This clonotype was counted only a few times. This chain connects TRBV5-6 to TRBJ2-7, with a possible D match to TRBD2 (7 bases). The germline V gene has CDR1 SGHDT and CDR2 YYEEEE. The CDR3 has 14 residues. V was trimmed by 3 bases and J by 2 bases, leaving 12 bases between them. The CDR3 here is CASSWRGGAYEQYV. The CDR3 nucleotides are TGTGCCAGCAGCTGGAGGGGGGGCGCCTACGAGCAGTACGTC.